This T cell receptor beta chain was observed in a study of T-cell reconstitution after alpha-beta-depleted transplantation in children. V lost 6 bases, J lost 6 bases, and 11 bases stayed unmatched. The CDR3 consists of 16 residues. Unique molecular identifiers were built into the TCRbeta library. Via MiXCR, TCRdb re-called the PCR reads, giving one row per CDR3 protein. Altogether some 80,000 distinct CDR3 sequences are present, 15% to 20% being singletons, with the ten largest covering about 54%. This clonotype has at least ten counts. The target antigen is unknown. Overall study findings and caveats: Reported findings indicate that, about two months after transplant, alpha-beta T cells came from several hundred expanded clones, which were derived from non-depleted graft cells.

This rearrangement joins TRBV12-3 or TRBV12-4 to TRBJ1-6, with 7 nucleotides matching TRBD1. This specimen was PBMCs, mostly from graft donor cells, taken 360 days after TCRalphabeta/CD19-depleted stem cell transplant. The receptor was isolated from a male patient aged 2-15 years who had a stem cell transplant for acute lymphoblastic leukemia, so the T cells may come from the graft donor. CDR3 residues: CASSSLNRGLNSPLHF. CDR3 sequence (DNA): TGTGCCAGCAGCTCCCTAAACAGGGGCCTTAATTCACCCCTCCACTTT.